A selection of T cell receptor beta chains follows, all from one sample in a study of Graves' ophthalmopathy and Graves' hyperthyroidism. Via MiXCR, TCRdb re-called the multiplex PCR reads, giving one row per CDR3 protein. The table lists roughly 480,000 distinct CDR3 sequences, approximately 14% of them singletons. Sequenced material: blood. The receptors derive from a woman in her thirties with Graves' ophthalmopathy. Each CDR3 is given with its conserved first and last residue. Each record gives: V gene, clone size, D gene, J gene, CDR3 DNA, CDR3 protein. A D gene is named only where the DNA matches it firmly. Part of the rows lack a size; the others show once, few, many or a class for expanded clones.

TRBV6-1,many,NA,TRBJ1-2,TGTGCCAGCAGTGAAGGGACACCACGTTACTATGGCTACACCTTC,CASSEGTPRYYGYTF
TRBV9,NA,NA,TRBJ1-2,TGTGCCAGCAGCGCCGGACAGACTCCTAACTATGGCTACACCTTC,CASSAGQTPNYGYTF
TRBV4-1,NA,NA,TRBJ1-6,TGCGCCAGCAGCCAAGTCGGGGAGTCACCCCTCCACTTT,CASSQVGESPLHF
TRBV6-1,few,NA,TRBJ2-4,TGTGCCAGCAGGGAATCGTACGTGGCCAAAAACATTAAGTACTTC,CASRESYVAKNIKYF
TRBV7-9,many,NA,TRBJ2-5,TGTGCCAGCAGCCCACGATGGGGGGCCAGGGGGACGGAGACCCAGTACTTC,CASSPRWGARGTETQYF
TRBV6-2/TRBV6-3,many,NA,TRBJ2-7,TGTGCCAGCAGTTACTCGACGAGCTACACTGGGGGTGACGAGCAGTACTTC,CASSYSTSYTGGDEQYF
TRBV28,many,NA,TRBJ1-5,TGTGCCAGCAGTCTGCCAGGTAATAGCAATCAGCCCCAGCATTTT,CASSLPGNSNQPQHF
TRBV30,NA,TRBD2,TRBJ2-7,TGTGCCTGGAACGTAGCGGGGGCACCCTTTTCCTACGAGCAGTACTTC,CAWNVAGAPFSYEQYF
TRBV7-2,many,TRBD1,TRBJ2-5,TGTGCCAGCAGCCCTCGACAGGGCCAAGAGACCCAGTACTTC,CASSPRQGQETQYF
TRBV13,NA,TRBD1,TRBJ1-2,TGTGCCAGCAGCCCTCAATACAGGGGGGGAGGCTATGGCTACACCTTC,CASSPQYRGGGYGYTF
TRBV12-3/TRBV12-4,many,NA,TRBJ1-1,TGTGCCAGCAGCCCACAGGGTGTAACTGAAGCTTTCTTT,CASSPQGVTEAFF
TRBV18,few,NA,TRBJ1-1,TGTGCCAGCTCACACGAAGGGTATGGGAACACTGAAGCTTTCTTT,CASSHEGYGNTEAFF
TRBV13,many,NA,TRBJ1-5,TGTGCCAGCAGCCTATCCGGAAGGACAGTACTGAAACATAGCAATCAGCCCCAGCATTTT,CASSLSGRTVLKHSNQPQHF
TRBV6-5,many,TRBD1,TRBJ2-7,TGTGCCAGCAGTTCTGACAGGGGGCAACTCTCCTACGAGCAGTACTTC,CASSSDRGQLSYEQYF
TRBV5-1,many,NA,TRBJ2-7,TGCGCCAGCAGCTTGGCCCTTTCGGGCGGAGCCGGCAGGATTTCGCCCTACGAGCAGTACTTC,CASSLALSGGAGRISPYEQYF
TRBV5-1,many,TRBD1,TRBJ1-5,TGCGCCAGCAGCTTCCAACCGACAGGGGGTCTTCAGCCCCAGCATTTT,CASSFQPTGGLQPQHF
TRBV14,many,NA,TRBJ1-1,TGTGCCAGCAGCCATCTAGAGGGGACTGAAGCTTTCTTT,CASSHLEGTEAFF
TRBV5-1,many,NA,TRBJ1-2,TGCGCCAGCAGCTTGGGGAGGGAGAGTTATGGCTACACCTTC,CASSLGRESYGYTF
TRBV5-1,many,NA,TRBJ1-2,TGCGCCAGCAGAGACAATGAAGGCTATGGCTACACCTTC,CASRDNEGYGYTF
TRBV20-1,many,NA,TRBJ2-7,TGCAGTGGGGAAAAAGGGGTCGAGCAGTACTTC,CSGEKGVEQYF
TRBV12-3/TRBV12-4,many,NA,TRBJ1-1,TGTGCCAGCAGTTTAGGGCAGGGCTACACTGAAGCTTTCTTT,CASSLGQGYTEAFF
TRBV12-5,many,TRBD2,TRBJ2-5,TGTGCTAGTGGTTTGGGGAGCGGGGGGTCAATCGAGACCCAGTACTTC,CASGLGSGGSIETQYF
TRBV7-2,many,NA,TRBJ2-5,TGTGCCAGCAGCTTTCCCGGGACACCACAGACCCAGTACTTC,CASSFPGTPQTQYF
TRBV20-1,many,NA,TRBJ2-7,TGCAGTGCTAGATGGCGGGGATCTTACTACGAGCAGTACTTC,CSARWRGSYYEQYF
TRBV6-1,many,NA,TRBJ2-5,TGTGCCAGCAGTGAAAAAAGAGCGCGGGAGACCCAGTACTTC,CASSEKRARETQYF
TRBV30,many,TRBD1,TRBJ2-5,TGTGCCTGGGGACAGGGGGAGACCCAGTACTTC,CAWGQGETQYF
TRBV3-1,NA,NA,TRBJ1-1,TGTGCCAGCAGCCAAGCGTGGTCAGGGGTAAAGAACACTGAAGCTTTCTTT,CASSQAWSGVKNTEAFF
TRBV27,NA,TRBD1,TRBJ1-5,TGTGCCAGCCGTTTAAGAGGGGGCAAGAATCAGCCCCAGCATTTT,CASRLRGGKNQPQHF
TRBV7-6,many,NA,TRBJ1-1,TGTGCCAGCAGCGCCGGGACTGAGATGAACACTGAAGCTTTCTTT,CASSAGTEMNTEAFF
TRBV27,many,TRBD2,TRBJ2-7,TGTGCCAGCAGCGCCAGAGGGACTACCTACTACGAGCAGTACTTC,CASSARGTTYYEQYF
TRBV15,many,NA,TRBJ1-2,TGTGCCACCAGCAGAGATTACCCAATAACAGGGTTAGAAGGCTATGGCTACACCTTC,CATSRDYPITGLEGYGYTF
TRBV12-3/TRBV12-4,many,NA,TRBJ2-7,TGTGCCAGCAGTACCGCCAGCGCCCGAACCCACGAGCAGTACTTC,CASSTASARTHEQYF
TRBV29-1,many,NA,TRBJ2-5,TGCAGCCTACAGGGCCAAGAGACCCAGTACTTC,CSLQGQETQYF
TRBV6-2/TRBV6-3,many,TRBD1,TRBJ1-1,TGTGCCAGCAGACGTCAGGCAGGGGGTCTTGTGAGCACTGAAGCTTTCTTT,CASRRQAGGLVSTEAFF
TRBV7-2,many,NA,TRBJ1-1,TGTGCCAGCAGCTTACGGGGGGCGCCTGAAGCTTTCTTT,CASSLRGAPEAFF
TRBV25-1,many,TRBD2,TRBJ2-5,TGTGCCAGCAGCGCTAGCGGGGGGGGGGTGACCCAGTACTTC,CASSASGGGVTQYF
TRBV12-3/TRBV12-4,many,NA,TRBJ1-5,TGTGCCAGCAGCCAAGACAGGAGCAATCAGCCCCAGCATTTT,CASSQDRSNQPQHF
TRBV24-1,NA,NA,TRBJ2-2,TGTGCCACCAGTGATAGTGCCCTTAACACCGGGGAGCTGTTTTTT,CATSDSALNTGELFF
TRBV20-1,many,TRBD2,TRBJ2-7,TGCAGTGCTACCACGGCACTAGCGGCCTACGAGCAGTACTTC,CSATTALAAYEQYF
TRBV6-1,many,TRBD1,TRBJ2-5,TGTGCCAGCAGCCTCCACAGGGGGCTGGAGACCCAGTACTTC,CASSLHRGLETQYF
TRBV18,many,NA,TRBJ1-2,TGTGCCAGCTCACCGATATTAGGACGGCACTATGGCTACACCTTC,CASSPILGRHYGYTF
TRBV6-5,many,NA,TRBJ2-5,TGTGCCAGCAGAGGCGGGGGCTCGGAGACCCAGTACTTC,CASRGGGSETQYF
TRBV27,NA,TRBD1,TRBJ2-5,TGTGCCAGCAGTACCCAAACAGGGGGCCCCAAAGAGACCCAGTACTTC,CASSTQTGGPKETQYF
TRBV29-1,many,NA,TRBJ1-3,TGCAGCGTTGAGGGGAGGATCACTGGAAACACCATATATTTT,CSVEGRITGNTIYF
TRBV10-3,many,NA,TRBJ1-6,TGTGCCATAGGGCAGGGAATAAATTCACCCCTCCACTTT,CAIGQGINSPLHF
TRBV2,many,TRBD1,TRBJ1-3,TGTGCCAGCAGGGGACAGGGAGGCTCTGGAAACACCATATATTTT,CASRGQGGSGNTIYF
TRBV24-1,NA,NA,TRBJ1-5,TGTGCCACCAGTGATTCGGGCGGCTATAGCAATCAGCCCCAGCATTTT,CATSDSGGYSNQPQHF
TRBV28,many,TRBD1,TRBJ1-6,TGTGCCAGCAGTGTCCGGGACAGGGCTTCACCCCTCCACTTT,CASSVRDRASPLHF